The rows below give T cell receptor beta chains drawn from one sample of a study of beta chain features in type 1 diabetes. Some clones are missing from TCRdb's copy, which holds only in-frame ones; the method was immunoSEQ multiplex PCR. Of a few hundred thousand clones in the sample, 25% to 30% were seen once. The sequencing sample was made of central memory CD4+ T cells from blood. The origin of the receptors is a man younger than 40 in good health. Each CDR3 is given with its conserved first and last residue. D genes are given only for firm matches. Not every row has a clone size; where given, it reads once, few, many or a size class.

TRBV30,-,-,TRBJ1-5,TGTGCCTGGAGTCCCCCAGGCTATCAGCCCCAGCATTTT,CAWSPPGYQPQHF
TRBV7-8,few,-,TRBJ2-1,TGTGCCAGCAGCCCAGGGGGGACTTGGGTTGAGCAGTTCTTC,CASSPGGTWVEQFF
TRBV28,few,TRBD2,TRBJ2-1,TGTGCCAGCAGTTTAGCACTAGCGGGAGTGGTTGAGCAGTTCTTC,CASSLALAGVVEQFF
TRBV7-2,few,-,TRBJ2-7,TGTGCCAGCAGCTTAGTTCCTGAATACGAGCAGTACTTC,CASSLVPEYEQYF
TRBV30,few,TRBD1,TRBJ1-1,TGTGCCTGGGACCTGAGACGACGCCCTACAGGGGGGAACACTGAAGCTTTCTTT,CAWDLRRRPTGGNTEAFF
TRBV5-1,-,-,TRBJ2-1,TGCGCCAGCAGCTTGGAACAGGCGTCCTACAATGAGCAGTTCTTC,CASSLEQASYNEQFF
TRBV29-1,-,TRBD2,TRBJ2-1,TGCAGCGTACGCAAGGGGACTAGCGGGAGCAGCTCCTACAATGAGCAGTTCTTC,CSVRKGTSGSSSYNEQFF
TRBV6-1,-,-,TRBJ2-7,TGTGCCAGCACCCTGAATTGGGAAGGGGGCTACGAGCAGTACTTC,CASTLNWEGGYEQYF
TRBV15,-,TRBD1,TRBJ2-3,TGTGCCACCAGCATCCGGGACAGAAAAGATACGCAGTATTTT,CATSIRDRKDTQYF
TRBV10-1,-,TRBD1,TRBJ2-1,TGCGCCAGCAGTGGGCCGGGACAGGGCCTCTATGAGCAGTTCTTC,CASSGPGQGLYEQFF
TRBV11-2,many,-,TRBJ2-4,TGTGCCAGCAGCGCTGGACGGCTGGCGGGCATTCAGTACTTC,CASSAGRLAGIQYF
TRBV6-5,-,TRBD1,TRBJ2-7,TGTGCCAGCCGGGACAGGGGGTACGAGCAGTACTTC,CASRDRGYEQYF
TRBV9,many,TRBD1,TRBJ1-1,TGTGCCAGCAGCGGCCCCGGGACAGGGGGCCTGGCAGCTTTCTTT,CASSGPGTGGLAAFF
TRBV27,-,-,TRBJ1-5,TGTGCCAGCAGTTTTGGAGGGGCAATTCAGCCCCAGCATTTT,CASSFGGAIQPQHF
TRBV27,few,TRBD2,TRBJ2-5,TGTGCCAGCAGTGCCCGGACTAGTTCGGAGACCCAGTACTTC,CASSARTSSETQYF
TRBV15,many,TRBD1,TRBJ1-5,TGTGCCACCAGCAGAGGAGGACAGGCCGGTCAGCCCCAGCATTTT,CATSRGGQAGQPQHF
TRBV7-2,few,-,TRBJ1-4,TGTGCCAGCAGCTCCAGGACGGGCCCGAGCGAAAAACTGTTTTTT,CASSSRTGPSEKLFF
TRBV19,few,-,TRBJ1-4,TGTGCCAGTAGGGGCACGCCCGAAGAAAAACTGTTTTTT,CASRGTPEEKLFF
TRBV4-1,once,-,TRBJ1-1,TGCGCCAGCAGCCAAACAGGCCTTCAAGCTTTCTTT,CASSQTGLQAFF
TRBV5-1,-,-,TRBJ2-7,TGCGCCAGCAGCTTGGATCTGGCGGGTGCACCCTACGAGCAGTACTTC,CASSLDLAGAPYEQYF
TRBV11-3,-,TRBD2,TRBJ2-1,TGTGCCAGCAGCTTTTCTAGCGGGAGAGAGCATGAGCAGTTCTTC,CASSFSSGREHEQFF
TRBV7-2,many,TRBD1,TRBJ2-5,TGTGCCAGCAGCCCCCCCGGGACAGGGCGGTCGGGGACCCAGTACTTC,CASSPPGTGRSGTQYF
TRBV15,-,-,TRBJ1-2,TGTGCCACCAGCAGAACCGACAGATACTATGGCTACACCTTC,CATSRTDRYYGYTF
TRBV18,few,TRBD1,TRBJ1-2,TGTGCCAGCTCGGGACAGGGGGCCTATGGCTACACCTTC,CASSGQGAYGYTF
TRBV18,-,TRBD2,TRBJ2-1,TGTGCCAGCTCTCACGGAAGAAGCGGGAGCAACAATGAGCAGTTCTTC,CASSHGRSGSNNEQFF
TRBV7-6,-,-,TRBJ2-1,TGTGCCAGCAGTCTCCCCGGGACTCACTACAATGAGCAGTTCTTC,CASSLPGTHYNEQFF
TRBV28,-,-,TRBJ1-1,TGTGCCAGCAGTTTAGCTGGACGACCTAACACTGAAGCTTTCTTT,CASSLAGRPNTEAFF
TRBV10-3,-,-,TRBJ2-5,TGTGCCATCAGTGAGAGGTCAGGGGCAGAGACCCAGTACTTC,CAISERSGAETQYF
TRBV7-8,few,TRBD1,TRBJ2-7,TGTGCCAGCAGCTACCGGACAGGGACCTCCTACGAGCAGTACTTC,CASSYRTGTSYEQYF
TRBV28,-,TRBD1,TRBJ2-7,TGTGCCAGCAGTGTTGGGCTGACAGGGATGGGCGAGCAGTACTTC,CASSVGLTGMGEQYF
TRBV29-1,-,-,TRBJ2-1,TGCAGCGTTGAACAGGGGGGGAATGAGCAGTTCTTC,CSVEQGGNEQFF
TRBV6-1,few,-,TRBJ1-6,TGTGCCAGCAGTGCACCGGGCTCACCCCTCCACTTT,CASSAPGSPLHF
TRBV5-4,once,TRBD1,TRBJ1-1,TGTGCCAGCAGCTTGGAGGGGGCACGGAACACTGAAGCTTTCTTT,CASSLEGARNTEAFF
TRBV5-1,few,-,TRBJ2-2,TGCGCCAGCAGCTCATCCAGGGGCGGGATGAACACCGGGGAGCTGTTTTTT,CASSSSRGGMNTGELFF
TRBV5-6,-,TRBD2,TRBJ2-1,TGTGCCAGCAGGGGAGGGGCCCTGAAGGATGAGCAGTTCTTC,CASRGGALKDEQFF
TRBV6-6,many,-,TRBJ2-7,TGTGCCAGCAGTCCCCCAGGCGACAGCTCCTACGAGCAGTACTTC,CASSPPGDSSYEQYF
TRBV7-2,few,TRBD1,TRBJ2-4,TGTGCCAGCACCTCCTGGGGCCAGGGGGACGTGTTAGCCAAAAACATTCAGTACTTC,CASTSWGQGDVLAKNIQYF
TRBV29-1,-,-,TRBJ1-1,TGCAGCGTTTCGGGTGTCAAGGGCACTGAAGCTTTCTTT,CSVSGVKGTEAFF
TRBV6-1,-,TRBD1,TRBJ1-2,TGTGCCAGCACCCTCGGGACAGCAGAAGGCTACACCTTC,CASTLGTAEGYTF
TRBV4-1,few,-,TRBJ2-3,TGCGCCAGCAGCCAAGGTTGGCAGAGCACAGATACGCAGTATTTT,CASSQGWQSTDTQYF
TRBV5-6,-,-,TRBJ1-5,TGTGCCAGCAGCTTGTATGTGACAGATAATAGCAATCAGCCCCAGCATTTT,CASSLYVTDNSNQPQHF
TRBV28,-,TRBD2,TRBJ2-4,TGTGCCAGCAGTCCACCTCAGGGCGGGGGGATGAACATTCAGTACTTC,CASSPPQGGGMNIQYF
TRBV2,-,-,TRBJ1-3,TGTGCCAGCAGTGAAGCAAAGGGATCCATATATTTT,CASSEAKGSIYF
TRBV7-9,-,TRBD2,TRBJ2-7,TGTGCCAGCAGCTTAGCGCCGGGACTAGCGGGAGCCTACAAGACCGAGCAGTACTTC,CASSLAPGLAGAYKTEQYF
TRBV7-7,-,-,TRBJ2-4,TGTGCCAGCAGCTTAGGGCCGAAAAACATTCAGTACTTC,CASSLGPKNIQYF
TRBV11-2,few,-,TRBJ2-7,TGTGCCAGCAGCCCGGCCGTAAGCTCCTACGAGCAGTACTTC,CASSPAVSSYEQYF
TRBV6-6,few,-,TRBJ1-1,TGTGCCAGCAGCTCTACGGGAGGAACAGAAGCTTTCTTT,CASSSTGGTEAFF
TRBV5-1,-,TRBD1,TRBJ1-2,TGCGCCAGCAGCTTGCAGAGCCAGGGGGATGGCTACACCTTC,CASSLQSQGDGYTF
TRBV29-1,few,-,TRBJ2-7,TGCAGCGTTGAGTCGGGCGCGGACGAGCAGTACTTC,CSVESGADEQYF
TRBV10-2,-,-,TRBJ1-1,TGCGCCAGCAGTACCTCGAGGAGGAACACTGAAGCTTTCTTT,CASSTSRRNTEAFF
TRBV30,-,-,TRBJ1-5,TGTGCCTGGAGTGAGGGGACATACGGCCAGCCCCAGCATTTT,CAWSEGTYGQPQHF
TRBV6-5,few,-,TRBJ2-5,TGTGCCAGCAGAGGGTCCAGCCGAGAGACCCAGTACTTC,CASRGSSRETQYF
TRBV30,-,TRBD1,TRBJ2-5,TGTGCCTGGAGTGCCGGGGACAGGAGAGGAGAGACCCAGTACTTC,CAWSAGDRRGETQYF